This T cell receptor beta chain was found in a study of T cell responses to AZD1222 COVID-19 vaccine. Findings of the study overall: Across spike, vaccine-associated CD4 TCRs were found, dominant at 160-218 and 743-854.

The CDR3 runs to 13 residues. In germline, CDR1 is SGHRS, CDR2 YFSETQ. The ends were cut back, 6 bases at V and 2 bases at J, with 11 bases in the middle. Of note for this clone: Its cognate antigen is unknown.

Profiled with immunoSEQ multiplex PCR; TCRdb holds only in-frame clones, not every one. The top ten clones hold about 4.5% of a sample with 120,000 or so clones, 65% to 85% of them seen once. The sequencing here drew on peripheral blood, taken on day 0 of AZD1222 vaccination. V usage is TRBV5-1 and J usage is TRBJ1-1, with a possible D match to TRBD1 (5 bases). This TCR was recovered from an adult in good health. The CDR3 reads CASNPGGNTEAFF. The CDR3 DNA reads TGCGCCAGCAACCCGGGGGGAAACACTGAAGCTTTCTTT.